This TCR beta chain was recovered during a study of regulatory T cells in long-lasting Graves disease. Time point specified: newly diagnosed GD, antithyroid drugs for less than 3 months. PBMCs provided the RNA from which the TCR library was made. With iRepertoire HTBI primers and Arm-PCR of CDR3 regions, TCR beta libraries were built. TCRdb independently ran MiXCR on the multiplex PCR reads; one entry per CDR3 protein. The data contain about 620,000 distinct CDR3 sequences, 15% to 20% of them singletons. There are 12 residues in the CDR3. The germline V gene encodes CDR1 LNHDA and CDR2 SQIVND (reference sequence). The ends were cut back, 7 bases at V and 4 bases at J, with 8 bases in the middle. In addition, the sample was reused for a study of T cells in Graves' hyperthyroidism and ophthalmopathy.

This sequence was found in a woman aged 30 to 39 with Graves disease. The sequencing here drew on peripheral blood mononuclear cells (PBMCs), taken at new diagnosis, from a patient treated with antithyroid drugs. The chain joins TRBV19 to TRBJ1-3, with D perhaps matching TRBD1 (5 bases). CDR3 nucleotide sequence: TGTGCCAGTACCGACAGAGGAAACACCATATATTTT. It codes for CASTDRGNTIYF.